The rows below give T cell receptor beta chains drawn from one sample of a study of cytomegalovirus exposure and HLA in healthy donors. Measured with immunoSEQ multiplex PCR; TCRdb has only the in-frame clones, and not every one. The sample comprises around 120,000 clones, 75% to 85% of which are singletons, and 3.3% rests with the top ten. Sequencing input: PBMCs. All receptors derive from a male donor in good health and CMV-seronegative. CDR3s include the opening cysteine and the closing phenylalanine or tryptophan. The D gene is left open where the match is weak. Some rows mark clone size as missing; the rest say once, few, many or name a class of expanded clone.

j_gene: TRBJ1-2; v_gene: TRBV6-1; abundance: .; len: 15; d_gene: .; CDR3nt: TGTGCCAGCAGTGATATGGCCCGGGGGGGGGATGGCTACACCTTC; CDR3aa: CASSDMARGGDGYTF
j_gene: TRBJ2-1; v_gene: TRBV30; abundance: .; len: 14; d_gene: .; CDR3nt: TGTGCCTGGAGTCTACCCAGGGCGTACAATGAGCAGTTCTTC; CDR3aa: CAWSLPRAYNEQFF
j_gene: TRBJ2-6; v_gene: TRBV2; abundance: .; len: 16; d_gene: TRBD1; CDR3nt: TGTGCCAGCACCGAGGACAGGGTGGCTGGGGCCAACGGCCTGACTTTC; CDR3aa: CASTEDRVAGANGLTF
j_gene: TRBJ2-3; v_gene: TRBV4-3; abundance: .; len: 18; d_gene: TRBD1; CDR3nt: TGCGCCAGCAGCCAAGATGGGGGACAGGGGGGATGGGCGGATACGCAGTATTTT; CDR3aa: CASSQDGGQGGWADTQYF
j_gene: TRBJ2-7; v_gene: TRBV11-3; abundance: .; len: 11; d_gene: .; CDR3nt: TGTGCCAGCAGCTTAGATAAAGAGCAGTACTTC; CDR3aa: CASSLDKEQYF
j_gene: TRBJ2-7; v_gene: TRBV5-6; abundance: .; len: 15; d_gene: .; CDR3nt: TGTGCCAGCAGCCCCACCGGGCAGGGGCCCAACGAGCAGTACTTC; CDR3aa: CASSPTGQGPNEQYF
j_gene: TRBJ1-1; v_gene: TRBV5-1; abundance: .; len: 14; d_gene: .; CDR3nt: TGCGCCAGCAGCTTGGACAGCCACAACACTGAAGCTTTCTTT; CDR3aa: CASSLDSHNTEAFF
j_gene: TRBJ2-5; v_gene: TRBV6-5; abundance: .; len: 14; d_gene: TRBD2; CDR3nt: TGTGCCAGCAGGATGGCTAGCGGGCGAGAGACCCAGTACTTC; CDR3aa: CASRMASGRETQYF
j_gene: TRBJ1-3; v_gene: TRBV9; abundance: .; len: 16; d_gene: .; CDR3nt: TGTGCCAGCAGCGTAGTAGGCAGCGGGTTTGGAAACACCATATATTTT; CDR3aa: CASSVVGSGFGNTIYF
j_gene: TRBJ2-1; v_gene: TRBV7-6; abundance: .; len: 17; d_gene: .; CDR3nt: TGTGCCAGCAGCCCGGCGGCCTTGAGGAGCTCCTACAATGAGCAGTTCTTC; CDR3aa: CASSPAALRSSYNEQFF
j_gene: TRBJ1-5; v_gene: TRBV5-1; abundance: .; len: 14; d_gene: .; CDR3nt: TGCGCCAGCAGCTTGAGAGAGGGTAATCAGCCCCAGCATTTT; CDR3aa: CASSLREGNQPQHF
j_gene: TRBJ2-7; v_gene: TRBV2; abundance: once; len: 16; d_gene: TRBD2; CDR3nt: TGTGCCAGCAGCGCCGAACTAGCGGGAGATCGAAACGAGCAGTACTTC; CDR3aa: CASSAELAGDRNEQYF
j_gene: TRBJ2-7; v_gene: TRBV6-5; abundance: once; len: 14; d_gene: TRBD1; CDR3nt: TGTGCCAGCACCCTCGGACAGGGGCGATACGAGCAGTACTTC; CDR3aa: CASTLGQGRYEQYF
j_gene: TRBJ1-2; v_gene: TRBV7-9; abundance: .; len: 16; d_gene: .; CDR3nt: TGTGCCAGCAGCTTAGACGCGGAGGGCAGAAACTATGGCTACACCTTC; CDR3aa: CASSLDAEGRNYGYTF
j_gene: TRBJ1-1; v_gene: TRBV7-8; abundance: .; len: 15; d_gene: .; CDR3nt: TGTGCCAGCAGCTTAGCTCAGGGAACTAACACTGAAGCTTTCTTT; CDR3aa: CASSLAQGTNTEAFF
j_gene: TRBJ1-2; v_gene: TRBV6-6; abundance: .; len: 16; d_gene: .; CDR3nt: TGTGCCAGCAGTTACTCCCGACAGAGCCGGGTCTATGGCTACACCTTC; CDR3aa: CASSYSRQSRVYGYTF
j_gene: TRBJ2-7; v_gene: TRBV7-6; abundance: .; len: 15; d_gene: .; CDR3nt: TGTGCCAGCAGCTTAATGATGGGGCGCCCCTACGAGCAGTACTTC; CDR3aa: CASSLMMGRPYEQYF
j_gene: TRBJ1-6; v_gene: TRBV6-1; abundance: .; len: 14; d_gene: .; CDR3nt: TGTGCCAGCAGTGAACATGGGGCAAATTCACCCCTCCACTTT; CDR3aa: CASSEHGANSPLHF
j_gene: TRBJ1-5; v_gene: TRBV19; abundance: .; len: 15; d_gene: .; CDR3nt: TGTGCCAGTAGTATTACGGGTCAGACAGGACAGCCCCAGCATTTT; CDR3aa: CASSITGQTGQPQHF
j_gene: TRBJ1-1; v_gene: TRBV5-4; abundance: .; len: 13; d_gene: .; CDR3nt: TGTGCCAGCAGCCCATACTCGAGGACTGAAGCTTTCTTT; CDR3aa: CASSPYSRTEAFF
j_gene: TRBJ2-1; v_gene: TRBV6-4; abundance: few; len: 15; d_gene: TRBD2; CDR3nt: TGTGCCAGCAGTGACTCCACTAGCGGGAGCAATGAGCAGTTCTTC; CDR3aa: CASSDSTSGSNEQFF
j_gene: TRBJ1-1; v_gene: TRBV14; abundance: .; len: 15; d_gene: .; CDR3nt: TGTGCCAGCAGCCGCGGACACCCAGAATGGACTGAAGCTTTCTTT; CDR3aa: CASSRGHPEWTEAFF